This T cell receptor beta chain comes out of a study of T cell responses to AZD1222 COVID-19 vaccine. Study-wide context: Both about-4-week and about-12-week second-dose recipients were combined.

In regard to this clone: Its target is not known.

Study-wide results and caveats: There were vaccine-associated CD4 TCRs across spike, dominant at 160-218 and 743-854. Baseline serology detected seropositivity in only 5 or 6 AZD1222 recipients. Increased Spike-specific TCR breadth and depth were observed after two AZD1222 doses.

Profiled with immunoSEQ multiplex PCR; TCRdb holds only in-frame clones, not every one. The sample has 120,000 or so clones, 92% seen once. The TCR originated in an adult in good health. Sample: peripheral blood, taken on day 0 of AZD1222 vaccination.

In DNA form, the CDR3 reads TGCGCCAGCAGCTTGGAAGGGGGCTATGGCTACACCTTC. It specifies CASSLEGGYGYTF. This chain links TRBV5-1 with TRBJ1-2, with D possibly TRBD1 on 6 matching bases. In germline, CDR1 is SGHRS, CDR2 YFSETQ. Trimming removed 0 bases at V and 4 bases at J, with 7 bases between. This CDR3 is 13 amino acids long.